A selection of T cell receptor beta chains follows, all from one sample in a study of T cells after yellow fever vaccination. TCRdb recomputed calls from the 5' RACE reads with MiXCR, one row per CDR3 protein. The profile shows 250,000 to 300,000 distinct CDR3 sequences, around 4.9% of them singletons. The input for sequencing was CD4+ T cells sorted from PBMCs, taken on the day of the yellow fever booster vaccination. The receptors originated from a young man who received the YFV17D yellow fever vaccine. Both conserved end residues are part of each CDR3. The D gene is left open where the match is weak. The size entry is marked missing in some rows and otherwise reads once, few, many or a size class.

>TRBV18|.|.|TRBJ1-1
TGTGCCAGCTCACCACCGTCGGCAGGGGAGGGTTTCTTT
CASSPPSAGEGFF
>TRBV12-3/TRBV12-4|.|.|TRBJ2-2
TGTGCCAGCAGTTTAGCGGGGGGGCTTGGCACCGGGGAGCTGTTTTTT
CASSLAGGLGTGELFF
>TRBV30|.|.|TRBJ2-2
TGTGCCTGGAGTGTGGTCAGGGCCGGGGAGCTGTTTTTT
CAWSVVRAGELFF
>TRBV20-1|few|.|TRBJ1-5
TGCAGTGCTTATCCGGGGTCGGGAAGCAATCAGCCCCAGCATTTT
CSAYPGSGSNQPQHF
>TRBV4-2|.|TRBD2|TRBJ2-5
TGTGCCAGCAGCAATCAGGGACTAGCGGGGGGGCCGTTCGAGACCCAGTACTTC
CASSNQGLAGGPFETQYF
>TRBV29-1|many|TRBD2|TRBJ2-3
TGCAGCGTTGCTAGCGGGGGGACCACAGATACGCAGTATTTT
CSVASGGTTDTQYF
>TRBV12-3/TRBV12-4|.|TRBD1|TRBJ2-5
TGTGCCAGCACTCTGGGACAGGTGGCAGGGGAGACCCAGTACTTC
CASTLGQVAGETQYF
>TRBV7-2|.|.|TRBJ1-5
TGTGCCAGCGGGAGTCTCTATAGCAATCAGCCCCAGCATTTT
CASGSLYSNQPQHF
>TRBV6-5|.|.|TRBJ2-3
TGTGCCAGCAGTTACACGGGACGGGGCACAGATACGCAGTATTTT
CASSYTGRGTDTQYF
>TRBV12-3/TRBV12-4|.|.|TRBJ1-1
TGTGCCAGCAGCCGTGACAGCCGTGAAGCTTTCTTT
CASSRDSREAFF
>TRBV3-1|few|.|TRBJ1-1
TGTGCCAGCAGGAAGGGGGAGGGGAACACTGAAGCTTTCTTT
CASRKGEGNTEAFF
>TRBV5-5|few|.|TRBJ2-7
TGTGCCAGCAGCCTTTTTATCGGGCCCGACTACGAGCAGTACTTC
CASSLFIGPDYEQYF
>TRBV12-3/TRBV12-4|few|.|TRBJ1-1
TGTGCCAGCAAAAACGTGGCGGGCACTGAAGCTTTCTTT
CASKNVAGTEAFF
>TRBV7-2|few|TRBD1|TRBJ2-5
TGTGCCAGCAGCTTAGCGCTGGACAGGTCTGAGACCCAGTACTTC
CASSLALDRSETQYF
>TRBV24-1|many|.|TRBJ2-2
TGTGCCACCAGTGATTCCGGGGAGCTGTTTTTT
CATSDSGELFF
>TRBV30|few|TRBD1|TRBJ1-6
TGTGCCTGGACAGGGGGCGCGTCACCCCTCCACTTT
CAWTGGASPLHF
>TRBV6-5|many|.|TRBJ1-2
TGTGCCAGCAGTTACTCGCGTTCCGGGTCCTATGGCTACACCTTC
CASSYSRSGSYGYTF
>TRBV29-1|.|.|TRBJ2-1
TGCAGCGTTGGGCATGGCTACAATGAGCAGTTCTTC
CSVGHGYNEQFF
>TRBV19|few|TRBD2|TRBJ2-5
TGTGCCAGTAGTATGGAAGCGGGGAGGTACCAAGAGACCCAGTACTTC
CASSMEAGRYQETQYF
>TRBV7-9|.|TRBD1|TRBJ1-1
TGTGCCAGCAGCCCCATAGGGACAGGGTTGGTAGCTTTCTTT
CASSPIGTGLVAFF
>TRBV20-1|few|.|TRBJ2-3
TGCAGTGCTATTCTCCCTAGCACAGATACGCAGTATTTT
CSAILPSTDTQYF
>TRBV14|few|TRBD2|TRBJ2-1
TGTGCCAGCAGCCAGTATACTAGCGGTGAGCAGTTCTTC
CASSQYTSGEQFF
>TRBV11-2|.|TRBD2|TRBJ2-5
TGTGCCAGCAGCTCTAAGACTCGACTAGCGGGGGAGGAGACCCAGTACTTC
CASSSKTRLAGEETQYF
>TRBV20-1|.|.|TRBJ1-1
TGCAGTGCCGGGAGTGGTCACACTGAAGCTTTCTTT
CSAGSGHTEAFF
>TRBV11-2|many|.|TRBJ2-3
TGTGCCAGCACCATAGACTTGCTACGTACGCAGTATTTT
CASTIDLLRTQYF
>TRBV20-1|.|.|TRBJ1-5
TGCAGTGCTATAGGGGTGATCGGCAATCAGCCCCAGCATTTT
CSAIGVIGNQPQHF
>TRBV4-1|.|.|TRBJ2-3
TGCGCCAGCAGCTCCTGGGACGGAGGGGATACGCAGTATTTT
CASSSWDGGDTQYF
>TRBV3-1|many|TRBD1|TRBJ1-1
TGTGCCAGCAGCCACTACCCCGACAGGGTGAACACTGAAGCTTTCTTT
CASSHYPDRVNTEAFF